This T cell receptor beta chain was recovered during a study of OX40 agonist ivuxolimab in advanced cancers. Study details: Patients' therapy was ivuxolimab, an antibody that acts as an agonist of OX40 (CD134). Broader study findings: With doses of 0.1 to 3.0 mg/kg, CD4+ and CD8+ blood T cells had undergone clonal expansion by week 6. Low clonal expansion, among the lowest seen, marked partial responders at 0.1-3.0 mg/kg.

Using immunoSEQ multiplex PCR, the repertoire was profiled, and TCRdb retains in-frame clones only, with some absent. The repertoire holds approximately 67,000 clones, with roughly 84% as singletons. Details on this clone: Its specificity is not known.

Germline values: CDR1 SGHTA, CDR2 FQGTGA. V lost 5 bases to trimming and J lost 0 bases, with 11 bases between them. The CDR3 is 15 amino acids. J is TRBJ2-1 and V is TRBV7-3, with D possibly being TRBD2 (6 bases). The sample here was CD4+ or CD8+ T cells sorted from blood, taken in a trial of the OX40 agonist ivuxolimab. The source of this sequence is an adult with an advanced solid tumor such as melanoma, head and neck, liver or kidney cancer. CDR3 sequence: CASSHGGSSYNEQFF. CDR3 sequence (DNA): TGTGCCAGCAGCCATGGGGGGAGCTCCTACAATGAGCAGTTCTTC. Filled out from reference TRBV7-3 and TRBJ2-1, the complete variable domain reads GAGVSQTPSNKVTEKGKYVELRCDPISGHTALYWYRQSLGQGPEFLIYFQGTGAADDSGLPNDRFFAVRPEGSVSTLKIQRTERGDSAVYLCASSHGGSSYNEQFFGPGTRLTVL.